A single sample gave rise to the 28 T cell receptor beta chains below, sequenced in a study of blood T cells in healthy people across ages. The use of a sample-barcoded 5' primer and a J-beta primer mix characterized a second PCR of roughly 6 to 11 cycles. TCRdb redid the calling of the 5' RACE reads with MiXCR, one entry per CDR3 protein. Of about 900,000 distinct CDR3 sequences detected, 62% appear once; the ten largest clones hold about a quarter. Material for sequencing was blood. These receptors came from a man younger than 40 in good health.

The rearrangement links TRBV5-1 to TRBJ2-3; D may be TRBD1 (6 bases). CDR1 SGHRS and CDR2 YFSETQ come from the germline V gene. V lost 0 bases and J lost 0, with 11 bases in between. This CDR3 region has 16 residues. The CDR3 is CASSLEGRGSTDTQYF. CDR3 bases: TGCGCCAGCAGCTTGGAAGGCAGGGGCAGCACAGATACGCAGTATTTT.

The chain uses TRBV20-1 and TRBJ2-3; the match to TRBD2 covers 11 bases. The CDR3 spans 14 residues. Per germline, CDR1 DFQATT and CDR2 SNEGSKA (reference sequence). Trimming cost V 8 bases and J 2 bases; bases outside gene matches: 6. CDR3 nucleotide sequence: TGCAGTCCCCTAGCGGGGGGATACACAGATACGCAGTATTTT. The encoded protein is CSPLAGGYTDTQYF.

As DNA, the CDR3 is TGTGCCAGCAGTTTGAATGGCTACACCTTC. Translation gives CASSLNGYTF. The chain links TRBV12-3 or TRBV12-4 to TRBJ1-2; the D is unclear. This CDR3 comprises 10 residues. The V and J ends lost 3 bases and 6 bases respectively, with 2 bases between them.

The rearrangement uses TRBV4-3 and TRBJ1-6, with a tentative D call TRBD1 (6 bases). Deletions cut 4 bases from V and 7 bases from J, with 11 bases between. The CDR3 length is 14 residues. Per the germline V gene, CDR1 is LGHNA and CDR2 is YSLEER. The CDR3 DNA is TGCGCCAGCAGCCGGACAGCCAGCAATTCACCCCTCCACTTT. It encodes CASSRTASNSPLHF.

The chain recombines TRBV3-1 with TRBJ2-5; TRBD2 matches at 8 bases. The CDR3 is made up of 15 amino acids. Germline CDR1 is LGHDT and CDR2 is YNNKEL (reference sequence). V lost 4 bases and J lost 0; bases outside the gene matches: 4. CDR3 protein: CASSLSGAYQETQYF. DNA of the CDR3: TGTGCCAGCAGCCTTAGCGGGGCCTACCAAGAGACCCAGTACTTC.

V is TRBV29-1 and J is TRBJ1-1; D gene uncertain. The germline V gene encodes CDR1 SQVTM and CDR2 ANQGSEA. Trimming took 7 bases from V and 0 from J, leaving 24 bases between them. CDR3 size: 17 residues. The chain's CDR3 is CSAYAPDIRDMNTEAFF. The DNA for the CDR3 is TGCAGCGCTTACGCCCCCGACATTCGGGATATGAACACTGAAGCTTTCTTT. The whole variable domain, filled in from reference TRBV29-1 and TRBJ1-1, reads SAVISQKPSRDICQRGTSLTIQCQVDSQVTMMFWYRQQPGQSLTLIATANQGSEATYESGFVIDKFPISRPNLTFSTLTVSNMSPEDSSIYLCSAYAPDIRDMNTEAFFGQGTRLTVV.

This clonotype has at least ten counts. CDR3 sequence: CASSPPHREVRGYEQYF. CDR3 coding DNA: TGTGCCAGCAGCCCTCCCCACCGTGAAGTTCGGGGCTACGAGCAGTACTTC. This chain uses TRBV7-2 with TRBJ2-7; a possible D gene is TRBD2 (5 bases). The length of the CDR3 is 17 residues. Germline assignment: CDR1 SGHTA and CDR2 FQGNSA. The germline V and J ends were trimmed by 5 bases and 3 bases, with 23 bases remaining between them.

V usage is TRBV9 and J usage is TRBJ2-2; 9 positions match TRBD2. Germline CDR1 and CDR2: SGDLS and YYNGEE. The CDR3 sequence is 18 residues long. Losses at the gene ends were 3 bases for V and 6 bases for J; bases not matched to a gene: 15. The CDR3 is CASSDGLLSGGMAGELFF. In DNA, the CDR3 is TGTGCCAGCAGCGACGGTCTCCTTAGCGGGGGAATGGCCGGGGAGCTGTTTTTT.

The chain is built from TRBV7-3 and TRBJ1-6; D is perhaps TRBD1 (6 bases). Germline V lookup: CDR1 SGHTA, CDR2 FQGTGA. This CDR3 is 19 amino acids long. The ends were cut back, 3 bases at V and 0 bases at J, with 18 bases in the middle. Written as DNA, the CDR3 is TGTGCCAGCAGCTTCGCGCCACAGGGCTCCGGCTCCTATAATTCACCCCTCCACTTT. It yields the protein CASSFAPQGSGSYNSPLHF.

The CDR3 here is CASSHPLDRGTNTEWTSIEAFF. The DNA for the CDR3 is TGTGCCAGCAGCCACCCCCTTGACAGGGGGACAAACACTGAATGGACCTCTATTGAAGCTTTCTTT. The rearrangement joins TRBV4-2 to TRBJ1-1; 9 bases line up with TRBD1. CDR1 and CDR2 from the germline V gene are LGHNA and YNFKEQ. The length of the CDR3 is 22 residues. The ends lost 3 bases at V and 7 bases at J; junction bases unmatched: 30.

This clonotype is a singleton in its sample. The V call is TRBV7-6, the J call TRBJ2-1, with unresolved D. CDR1 SGHVS and CDR2 FNYEAQ come from the germline V gene. The CDR3 totals 14 residues. Trimming took off 5 bases at V and 3 bases at J, with 11 bases between the two ends. CDR3 loop: CASSVVEDYNEQFF. The DNA of the CDR3 is TGTGCCAGCAGCGTAGTTGAGGACTACAATGAGCAGTTCTTC.

Turning to this clonotype: Relative to the germline gene, one junction end is altered; a read error may explain this. The chain combines TRBV12-3 or TRBV12-4 with TRBJ2-3; no reliable D call. The CDR3 is 14 amino acids. The DNA for the CDR3 is TGTGCCAGCACTTTAAGAGCCAGCACAGATGCGCAGTATTTT. Protein: CASTLRASTDAQYF.

The chain joins TRBV7-8 to TRBJ2-3; 7 nucleotides align to TRBD2. V lost 3 bases and J lost 4; bases outside the gene matches: 16. This CDR3 region has 18 residues. Germline V lookup: CDR1 SGHVS, CDR2 FQNEAQ. CDR3 DNA: TGTGCCAGCAGCTTTTTTGGGGGGGAGCAGGGCCCGCCAGATACGCAGTATTTT. Residues: CASSFFGGEQGPPDTQYF.

The chain has TRBV4-2 and TRBJ1-2; TRBD1 is a possible D gene (6 bases). CDR3 length: 17 residues. Looked up from germline, CDR1 is LGHNA and CDR2 is YNFKEQ. Between the trimmed V and J ends, which lost 3 bases and 5 bases, there was a span of 22 bases. The CDR3 bases are TGTGCCAGCAGCCAGAATTCCGGGACACATTCCGCTTATGGCTACACCTTC. Protein product: CASSQNSGTHSAYGYTF.

This clonotype occurred a few times. The CDR3 nucleotides are TGTGCCAGCAGGCCTACAGGGGCCGAGACCCAGTACTTC. Amino acid sequence: CASRPTGAETQYF. The V call is TRBV6-6, the J call TRBJ2-4; 7 nucleotides align to TRBD1. The better agreement between TRBJ2-5 and the DNA end casts doubt on the J call. CDR1 and CDR2 (germline): MNHNY, SVGAGI (reference sequence). The CDR3 length is 13 residues.

J is TRBJ2-2 and V is TRBV6-2 or TRBV6-3; D unresolved. Trimming left V 8 bases short and J 8 bases short, with 0 bases between. The length of the CDR3 is 8 residues. Germline values: CDR1 MNHEY, CDR2 SVGEGT. CDR3 coding DNA: TGTGCCAGCGGGGAGCTGTTTTTT. This gives the protein CASGELFF.

V gene TRBV5-1 combines with J gene TRBJ1-2, with 10 bases matching TRBD1. The junction had 4 bases not matched to a gene; V was cut back by 0 bases and J by 2 bases. The CDR3 length is 16 residues. Germline V gene sequence: CDR1 SGHRS, CDR2 YFSETQ. The CDR3 region has the DNA TGCGCCAGCAGCTTGGATACGACAGGGGGCAACTATGGCTACACCTTC. Translation gives CASSLDTTGGNYGYTF.

This clonotype was seen repeatedly, ten times or more. The V and J genes are TRBV20-1 and TRBJ2-5; 14 bases are shared with TRBD2. This CDR3 is 18 amino acids long. The trim removed 2 bases at V and 1 base at J, leaving 9 bases unmatched. Germline CDR1 DFQATT, CDR2 SNEGSKA (reference sequence). CDR3 bases: TGCAGTGCTAGACCCCGACTAGCGGGGGGGCCGCGCCAAGAGACCCAGTACTTC. Translated: CSARPRLAGGPRQETQYF.

The chain couples TRBV20-1 to TRBJ2-1; D tentatively fits TRBD1 or TRBD2 (5 bases each). There are 16 residues in the CDR3. Looked up from germline, CDR1 is DFQATT and CDR2 is SNEGSKA (reference sequence). The V gene lost 0 bases and the J gene lost 5 bases, with 17 bases spanning the gap. CDR3 in DNA: TGCAGTGCTAGAGAAACCCTAGGGACGGTAAACAATGAGCAGTTCTTC. This encodes CSARETLGTVNNEQFF.

Regarding this clonotype: This may come from a read error, since a much larger clone is one base off. The chain has TRBV5-1 and TRBJ2-1, with 7 bases identical to TRBD2. With V trimmed by 6 bases and J by 2 bases, 11 bases remained unmatched. In germline, CDR1 is SGHRS, CDR2 YFSETQ. The CDR3 has 16 residues. CDR3 nucleotide sequence: TGCGCCAGCACCGACATAGCGGGCGGCCCCTACAATGAGCAGTTCTTC. This translates into CASTDIAGGPYNEQFF.

This clonotype was counted only a few times. The chain couples TRBV2 to TRBJ2-7; 9 nucleotides agree with TRBD1. The CDR3 has 14 amino acids. The germline CDR1 and CDR2 sequences are SNHLY and FYNNEI. V was clipped by 1 base and J by 4 bases; unmatched bases: 2. CDR3 DNA sequence: TGTGCCAGCAGTGAAGGAGGACAGGGGTACGAGCAGTACTTC. Protein product: CASSEGGQGYEQYF. The whole variable domain, filled in from reference TRBV2 and TRBJ2-7, reads EPEVTQTPSHQVTQMGQEVILRCVPISNHLYFYWYRQILGQKVEFLVSFYNNEISEKSEIFDDQFSVERPDGSNFTLKIRSTKLEDSAMYFCASSEGGQGYEQYFGPGTRLTVT.

Comments on this clonotype: This may arise from a read error, as a much more abundant clone is one base away. The chain uses TRBV14 and TRBJ1-1; D ambiguous. Trimming cost V 2 bases and J 1 base, with 5 bases left between them. This CDR3 contains 13 residues. Germline V gene data show CDR1 as SGHDN and CDR2 as FVKESK. The CDR3 DNA is TGTGCCAGCAGCCAATTCCGGAACACTGAAGCTTTCTTT. Protein product: CASSQFRNTEAFF.

The J gene is TRBJ2-3, the V gene TRBV10-3; TRBD1 agrees at 9 bases. The junction had 3 bases not matched to a gene; V was cut back by 2 bases and J by 3 bases. Germline V lookup: CDR1 ENHRY, CDR2 SYGVKD. This CDR3 has 15 amino acids. CDR3 in amino acids: CAISEGTGLTDTQYF. As DNA, the CDR3 is TGTGCCATCAGTGAGGGGACAGGGCTAACAGATACGCAGTATTTT.

This clonotype was counted only a few times. The chain joins TRBV7-2 to TRBJ2-4; D unresolved. The CDR3 sequence is 13 residues long. The V end lost 2 bases, the J end lost 12 bases, and 14 bases lay between the germline ends. Germline values: CDR1 SGHTA, CDR2 FQGNSA. The CDR3 here is CASSLSLEQSQYF. The CDR3 DNA reads TGTGCCAGCAGCTTATCCCTAGAGCAGAGTCAGTACTTC. Full variable domain (outside the CDR3, taken from reference TRBV7-2 and TRBJ2-4): GAGVSQSPSNKVTEKGKDVELRCDPISGHTALYWYRQSLGQGLEFLIYFQGNSAPDKSGLPSDRFSAERTGGSVSTLTIQRTQQEDSAVYLCASSLSLEQSQYFGAGTRLSVL.

The chain is built from TRBV25-1 and TRBJ2-7; TRBD1 is a possible D gene (5 bases). Between the trimmed V and J ends, which lost 3 bases and 3 bases, there was a span of 9 bases. The germline V gene has CDR1 MGHDK and CDR2 SYGVNS. This CDR3 contains 13 residues. This chain's CDR3 is CASSEEQVYEQYF. CDR3 coding DNA: TGTGCCAGCAGTGAGGAACAGGTCTACGAGCAGTACTTC.

As for this clonotype: One junction end disagrees with the germline gene, perhaps due to a read error. The chain couples TRBV9 to TRBJ2-3; the D is unclear. The CDR3 sequence is 12 residues long. Germline V gene lookup returns CDR1 SGDLS and CDR2 YYNGEE. Here the CDR3 reads CASSVIADTQYF. The CDR3, as DNA: TGTGCCAGCAGCGTAATAGCAGATACACAGTATTTT. The complete variable domain, with remaining parts taken from reference TRBV9 and TRBJ2-3, reads DSGVTQTPKHLITATGQRVTLRCSPRSGDLSVYWYQQSLDQGLQFLIQYYNGEERAKGNILERFSAQQFPDLHSELNLSSLELGDSALYFCASSVIADTQYFGPGTRLTVL.

The rearrangement joins TRBV7-8 to TRBJ2-7; 7 bases align to TRBD2. Germline V lookup: CDR1 SGHVS, CDR2 FQNEAQ. With V trimmed by 3 bases and J by 2 bases, 4 bases remained unmatched. This CDR3 contains 14 residues. CDR3 coding DNA: TGTGCCAGCAGCTTCCGGGACTATACCTACGAGCAGTACTTC. Its protein product is CASSFRDYTYEQYF.

The J gene is TRBJ2-1, the V gene TRBV18; D gene ambiguous. The germline V and J ends were trimmed by 3 bases and 8 bases, with 11 bases remaining between them. Germline V gene sequence: CDR1 KGHSH, CDR2 LQKENI. The CDR3 consists of 13 residues. The CDR3 DNA sequence: TGTGCCAGCTCACCGATTGATTCGGATGAGCAGTTCTTC. Its protein is CASSPIDSDEQFF.